Listed below are T cell receptor beta chains from one sample, sequenced in a study of blood T cell repertoires in COVID-19. Here immunoSEQ multiplex PCR was the method, and the copy in TCRdb shows in-frame clones only, minus some. The sample has about 200,000 clones; more than 70% are singletons. The sample taken for sequencing was PBMCs or T cells enriched from blood (not recorded which). The source is a middle-aged man with acute COVID-19. CDR3s leave out the opening cysteine and the closing phenylalanine or tryptophan. The order of the fields is V gene, D gene, clone size, CDR3 protein. The D gene is left open where the match is weak. Only some rows state a clone size, as once, few, many or a class for expanded clones.

v_gene: TRBV7-9; d_gene: -; abundance: once; CDR3aa: ASSSLLTGANTGELF
v_gene: TRBV11-1; d_gene: TRBD2; abundance: -; CDR3aa: ASSLVVAGGYEQY
v_gene: TRBV6-5; d_gene: TRBD2; abundance: -; CDR3aa: ASSYSRLADFYEQY
v_gene: TRBV6-5; d_gene: -; abundance: -; CDR3aa: ASSYSPGKAGELF
v_gene: TRBV5-4; d_gene: -; abundance: -; CDR3aa: ASSLEGEQF
v_gene: TRBV6-5; d_gene: TRBD1; abundance: few; CDR3aa: ASSYLGQRAGELF
v_gene: TRBV28; d_gene: -; abundance: -; CDR3aa: ASRQGGVYEQY
v_gene: TRBV19; d_gene: -; abundance: -; CDR3aa: ASSIVSGDTEAF
v_gene: TRBV6-1; d_gene: -; abundance: -; CDR3aa: ASSERGTNEKLF
v_gene: TRBV6-4; d_gene: -; abundance: -; CDR3aa: ASSESGYTDTQY
v_gene: TRBV4-1; d_gene: -; abundance: -; CDR3aa: ASSLRLGRSYNEQF
v_gene: TRBV28; d_gene: -; abundance: -; CDR3aa: ASSSGDYEQY
v_gene: TRBV4-2; d_gene: -; abundance: many; CDR3aa: ASSQQPGSGAYEQY
v_gene: TRBV7-3; d_gene: TRBD1; abundance: few; CDR3aa: ASSPQGTGDQPQH
v_gene: TRBV28; d_gene: TRBD1; abundance: -; CDR3aa: ASSPQGAWGYGYT
v_gene: TRBV15; d_gene: -; abundance: -; CDR3aa: ATSRDLAVTYEQY
v_gene: TRBV24-1; d_gene: TRBD1; abundance: -; CDR3aa: ATSAGRTGRYGYT
v_gene: TRBV21-1; d_gene: -; abundance: few; CDR3aa: ASSRRGEAF